Below are 4 T cell receptor beta chains sequenced from a single sample in a study of blood T cell repertoires in COVID-19. Produced via immunoSEQ multiplex PCR; TCRdb's table is partial and in-frame only. The sample carries roughly 180,000 clones, about three quarters recorded once. Sequencing used peripheral blood. Receptors originate from a woman aged 45-65 years with active or convalescent COVID-19.

V is TRBV19 and J is TRBJ1-2; no firm D call. The CDR3 consists of 19 residues. The V gene lost 4 bases and the J gene lost 2 bases, with 26 bases spanning the gap. Germline V gene lookup returns CDR1 LNHDA and CDR2 SQIVND (reference sequence). The CDR3 sequence is CASSSWWRRSEGLNYGYTF. The CDR3, as DNA: TGTGCCAGTAGTAGTTGGTGGCGGCGGTCTGAGGGCCTCAACTATGGCTACACCTTC. Together with reference TRBV19 and TRBJ1-2, the CDR3 gives the full variable domain: DGGITQSPKYLFRKEGQNVTLSCEQNLNHDAMYWYRQDPGQGLRLIYYSQIVNDFQKGDIAEGYSVSREKKESFPLTVTSAQKNPTAFYLCASSSWWRRSEGLNYGYTFGSGTRLTVV.

V and J are TRBV7-2 and TRBJ1-2; 11 bases map to TRBD1. Unmatched junction bases numbered 7, after V lost 5 bases and J lost 2 bases. This CDR3 is built from 16 residues. Germline CDR1 is SGHTA and CDR2 is FQGNSA. Here the CDR3 DNA reads TGTGCCAGCAGCCCCAGGACAGGGGGCAGCAACTATGGCTACACCTTC. Its protein is CASSPRTGGSNYGYTF.

The CDR3, as DNA: TGTGCCAGCAGCTTAAGCGGGAGGGGAGAGACCCAGTACTTC. This translates into CASSLSGRGETQYF. The chain has TRBV7-2 and TRBJ2-5; TRBD2 matches 10 bases. The CDR3 has 14 residues. The V gene's germline CDR1 is SGHTA and CDR2 FQGNSA. J gave up 4 bases and V 2 bases, and 1 base lay outside the gene matches. The full variable domain, completed using reference TRBV7-2 and TRBJ2-5, is GAGVSQSPSNKVTEKGKDVELRCDPISGHTALYWYRQSLGQGLEFLIYFQGNSAPDKSGLPSDRFSAERTGGSVSTLTIQRTQQEDSAVYLCASSLSGRGETQYFGPGTRLLVL.

J is TRBJ1-2 and V is TRBV3-1 (or the pseudogene TRBV3-2); D gene ambiguous. The CDR3 has 14 amino acids. Per the germline V gene, CDR1 is LGHDT and CDR2 is YNNKEL (reference sequence). V lost 0 bases and J lost 4, with 9 bases in between. In nucleotides, the CDR3 is TGTGCCAGCAGCCAAGATAGATATAGCTATGGCTACACCTTC. Residues: CASSQDRYSYGYTF.